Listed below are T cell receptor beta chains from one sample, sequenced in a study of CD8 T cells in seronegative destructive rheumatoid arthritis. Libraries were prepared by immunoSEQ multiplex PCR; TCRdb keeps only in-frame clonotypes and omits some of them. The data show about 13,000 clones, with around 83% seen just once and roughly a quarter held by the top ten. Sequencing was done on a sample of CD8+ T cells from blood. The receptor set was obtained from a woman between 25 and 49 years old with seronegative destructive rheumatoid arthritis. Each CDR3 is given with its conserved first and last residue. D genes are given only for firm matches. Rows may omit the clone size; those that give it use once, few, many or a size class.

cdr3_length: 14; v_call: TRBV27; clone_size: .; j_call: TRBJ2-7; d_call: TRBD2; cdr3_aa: CASSGLAGGYEQYF; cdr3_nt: TGTGCCAGCAGCGGACTAGCGGGAGGCTACGAGCAGTACTTC
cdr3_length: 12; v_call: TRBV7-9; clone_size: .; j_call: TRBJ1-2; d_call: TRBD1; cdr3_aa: CASSPSGGPVTF; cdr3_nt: TGTGCCAGCAGCCCCTCAGGGGGCCCTGTGACCTTC
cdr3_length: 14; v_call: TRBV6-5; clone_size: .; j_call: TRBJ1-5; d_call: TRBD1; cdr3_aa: CASSYGQGGQPQHF; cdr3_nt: TGTGCCAGCAGTTACGGGCAGGGGGGCCAGCCCCAGCATTTT
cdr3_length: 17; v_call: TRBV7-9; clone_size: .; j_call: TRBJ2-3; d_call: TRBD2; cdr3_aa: CASSGGFGGVGTDTQYF; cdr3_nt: TGTGCCAGCAGCGGGGGATTCGGGGGGGTTGGCACAGATACGCAGTATTTT
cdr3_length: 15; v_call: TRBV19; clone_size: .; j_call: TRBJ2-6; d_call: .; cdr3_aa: CASSLYISGANVLTF; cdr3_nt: TGTGCCAGTAGTCTGTACATCTCTGGGGCCAACGTCCTGACTTTC
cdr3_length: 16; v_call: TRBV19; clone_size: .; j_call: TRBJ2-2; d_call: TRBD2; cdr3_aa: CASLEESGGDTGELFF; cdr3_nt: TGTGCCAGTTTAGAGGAAAGCGGGGGAGACACCGGGGAGCTGTTTTTT
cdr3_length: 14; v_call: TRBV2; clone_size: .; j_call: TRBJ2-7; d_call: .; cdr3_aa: CASSDTGTLNEQYF; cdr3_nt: TGTGCCAGCAGTGACACAGGGACCCTAAACGAGCAGTACTTC
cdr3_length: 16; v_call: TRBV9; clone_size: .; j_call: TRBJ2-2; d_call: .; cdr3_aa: CASSVAIGVNTGELFF; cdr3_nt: TGTGCCAGCAGCGTAGCTATCGGGGTGAACACCGGGGAGCTGTTTTTT
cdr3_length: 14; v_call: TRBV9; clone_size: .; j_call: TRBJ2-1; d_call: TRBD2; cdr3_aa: CASSVKTSVDEQFF; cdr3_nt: TGTGCCAGCAGCGTAAAGACTAGCGTGGATGAGCAGTTCTTC
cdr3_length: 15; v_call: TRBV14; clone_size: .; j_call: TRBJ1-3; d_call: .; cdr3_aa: CASSPYGTVGNTIYF; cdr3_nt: TGTGCCAGCAGCCCTTACGGAACAGTAGGAAACACCATATATTTT
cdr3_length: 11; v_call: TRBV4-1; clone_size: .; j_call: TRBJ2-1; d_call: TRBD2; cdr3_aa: CASGGGGEQFF; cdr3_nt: TGCGCCAGCGGGGGGGGTGGTGAGCAGTTCTTC
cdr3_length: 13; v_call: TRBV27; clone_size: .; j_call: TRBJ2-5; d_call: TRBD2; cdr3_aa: CASSFSGGKTQYF; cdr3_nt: TGTGCCAGCAGTTTTAGCGGGGGGAAGACCCAGTACTTC
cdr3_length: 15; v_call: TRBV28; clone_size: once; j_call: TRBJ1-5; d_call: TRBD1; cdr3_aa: CASSLNRGGNQPQHF; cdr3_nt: TGTGCCAGCAGTTTAAACAGGGGAGGCAATCAGCCCCAGCATTTT
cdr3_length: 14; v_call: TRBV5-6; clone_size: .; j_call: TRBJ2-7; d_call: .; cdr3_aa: CASSLAPGAYEQYF; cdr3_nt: TGTGCCAGCAGCTTGGCCCCAGGGGCCTACGAGCAGTACTTC
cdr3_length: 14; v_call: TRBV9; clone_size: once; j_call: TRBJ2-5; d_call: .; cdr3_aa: CASSVTPGEETQYF; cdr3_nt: TGTGCCAGCAGCGTAACCCCCGGAGAGGAGACCCAGTACTTC
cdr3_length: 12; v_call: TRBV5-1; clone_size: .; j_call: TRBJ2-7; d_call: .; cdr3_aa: CASRGGSYEQYF; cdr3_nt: TGCGCCAGCAGGGGGGGCTCCTACGAGCAGTACTTC
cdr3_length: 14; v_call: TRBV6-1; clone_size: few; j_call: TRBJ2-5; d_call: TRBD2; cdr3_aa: CASSESGGWETQYF; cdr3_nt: TGTGCCAGCAGTGAATCGGGAGGGTGGGAGACCCAGTACTTC
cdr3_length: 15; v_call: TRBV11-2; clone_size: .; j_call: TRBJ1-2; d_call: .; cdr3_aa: CASSTRQSLDYGYTF; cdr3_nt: TGTGCCAGCAGCACAAGACAGTCCCTGGACTATGGCTACACCTTC